A single sample gave rise to the 14 T cell receptor beta chains below, sequenced in a study of shared clonotypes between healthy human individuals. TCRdb's table, derived via immunoSEQ multiplex PCR, lists solely in-frame clones and lacks some. The sample shows 300,000 to 350,000 clones, 73% of them seen only once. Sequencing was carried out using memory CD4+ T cells sorted from blood. The subset is: CD45RA-negative fraction. These receptors were obtained from a man aged 25 to 45 in good health.

V and J are TRBV5-6 and TRBJ1-3; D gene uncertain. This CDR3 region has 14 residues. Looked up from germline, CDR1 is SGHDT and CDR2 is YYEEEE. Deletions cut 1 base from V and 4 bases from J, with 9 bases between. Here the CDR3 reads CASSLTAGGNTIYF. The CDR3 DNA follows: TGTGCCAGCAGCTTGACAGCCGGGGGAAACACCATATATTTT.

CDR3 nucleotides: TGTGCCAGCAGCTTGGAACCAGGGGGATCACCGGCCCCATCCAAAAACATTCAGTACTTC. This gives the protein CASSLEPGGSPAPSKNIQYF. The chain joins TRBV5-4 to TRBJ2-4; 7 bases are shared with TRBD1. V lost 0 bases and J lost 2; bases outside the gene matches: 17. CDR1 and CDR2 (germline): SGHNT, YYREEE (reference sequence). The CDR3 consists of 20 residues. Full variable domain (rest looked up from reference TRBV5-4 and TRBJ2-4): ETGVTQSPTHLIKTRGQQVTLRCSSQSGHNTVSWYQQALGQGPQFIFQYYREEENGRGNFPPRFSGLQFPNYSSELNVNALELDDSALYLCASSLEPGGSPAPSKNIQYFGAGTRLSVL.

The table lists this clone with a count of one. The V and J genes are TRBV19 and TRBJ2-7; the D is unclear. With 1 base removed from V and 3 bases from J, the gap between germline ends came to 13 bases. CDR3 length equals 15 residues. CDR1 is LNHDA, CDR2 SQIVND, per germline (reference sequence). The CDR3 here is CASSIGSVGNYEQYF. CDR3 DNA: TGTGCCAGTAGTATAGGCTCCGTAGGGAACTACGAGCAGTACTTC.

On this clone: This may come from a read error, since a much larger clone is one base off. The chain uses TRBV7-3 and TRBJ1-1; D is unclear. Germline-derived CDR1 and CDR2 are SGHTA and FQGTGA. CDR3 length: 13 amino acids. Trimming stripped 5 bases from V and 0 bases from J, with 7 bases between. The CDR3 region has the DNA TGTGCCAGCAGCCAACAGATGAACACTGAAGCTTTCTTT. This gives the protein CASSQQMNTEAFF.

This clone appeared a single time. The chain couples TRBV5-1 to TRBJ2-1, with no clear D. The CDR3 is 12 residues long. V gave up 5 bases and J gave up 8 bases, with 11 bases separating them. Germline V gives CDR1 SGHRS, CDR2 YFSETQ. CDR3 coding DNA: TGCGCCAGCAGTCTATTGTCGCATGAGCAGTTCTTC. Its protein product is CASSLLSHEQFF.

This clone was seen just once. One end of the junction fails to match germline, which may point to a read error. The chain joins TRBV30 to TRBJ1-3; D unclear. From germline, CDR1 is GTSNPN and CDR2 SVGIG (reference sequence). The CDR3 is 13 residues long. DNA for the CDR3: TGCGCTCGGGGATCTGACATTGGAAACACCATATATTTT. Translated, it gives CARGSDIGNTIYF.

J is TRBJ1-1 and V is TRBV5-1, with 7 bases aligning to TRBD1. V was clipped by 8 bases and J by 2 bases; unmatched bases: 6. The CDR3 contains 13 residues. CDR1 is SGHRS, CDR2 YFSETQ, per germline. In DNA form, the CDR3 reads TGCGCCAGTTCGACAGGGCATAACACTGAAGCTTTCTTT. It yields the protein CASSTGHNTEAFF.

The CDR3 loop is CASSLAGLNEQYF. The CDR3 DNA sequence: TGTGCCAGCAGCTTAGCAGGGTTGAACGAGCAGTACTTC. The V call is TRBV11-2, the J call TRBJ2-5; tentatively, D is TRBD1 (5 bases). The closer fit of TRBJ2-7 to the DNA end suggests the J call may be wrong. Germline CDR1 and CDR2: SGHAT and FQNNGV. The CDR3 has 13 amino acids.

CDR3: CASSQDRGSYEQYF. The DNA of the CDR3 is TGTGCCAGCAGCCAGGACAGGGGTTCCTACGAGCAGTACTTC. The chain employs TRBV5-4 and TRBJ2-7, with TRBD1 matching over 9 bases. Germline CDR1 and CDR2: SGHNT and YYREEE (reference sequence). The CDR3 extends over 14 amino acids. V shed 4 bases, J shed 1 base, and the junction held 3 bases outside the gene matches.

This clone was seen a few times. CDR3 DNA sequence: TGCGCCAGCAGTGAGTCTATAGGGGGCAGGGGAGCCTACAATGAGCAGTTCTTC. It specifies CASSESIGGRGAYNEQFF. The V gene is TRBV10-1, the J gene TRBJ2-1; 7 bases line up with TRBD1. Losses at the gene ends were 0 bases for V and 2 bases for J; bases not matched to a gene: 10. Looked up from germline, CDR1 is WNHNN and CDR2 is SYGVQD (reference sequence). The CDR3 runs 18 residues.

The J gene is TRBJ2-7, the V gene TRBV28, with TRBD1 identical over 9 bases. Germline V gives CDR1 MDHEN, CDR2 SYDVKM. The CDR3 has 14 residues. J gave up 3 bases and V 4 bases, and 4 bases lay outside the gene matches. For the CDR3, the DNA is TGTGCCAGCAGTTACGGACAGGGGATCTACGAGCAGTACTTC. Amino acid sequence: CASSYGQGIYEQYF.

The chain links TRBV7-3 to TRBJ2-7; the D is unclear. CDR1 is SGHTA, CDR2 FQGTGA, per germline. The CDR3 consists of 13 residues. The V end was cut by 5 bases, the J end by 3 bases, with 11 bases between. The CDR3 region is CASSLQRNYEQYF. The DNA for the CDR3 is TGTGCCAGCAGCCTACAGCGCAACTACGAGCAGTACTTC.

This clone has a count of ten or more. V and J are TRBV7-3 and TRBJ2-1; D ambiguous. Germline loops: CDR1 SGHTA, CDR2 FQGTGA. The CDR3 is 11 amino acids. V dropped 5 bases and J dropped 5 bases, with 4 bases sitting between them. CDR3 amino acids: CASSLDNEQFF. CDR3 in DNA: TGTGCCAGCAGCCTCGACAATGAGCAGTTCTTC.

The genes are TRBV2 and TRBJ1-5; 7 nucleotides match TRBD1. Germline CDR1 and CDR2: SNHLY and FYNNEI. This CDR3 comprises 15 residues. V shed 6 bases and J 4 bases; nucleotides not matched to a gene: 9. CDR3 coding DNA: TGTGCCAGCAGCCAAGATGCAGGGGGGAATCAGCCCCAGCATTTT. Translating gives CASSQDAGGNQPQHF.